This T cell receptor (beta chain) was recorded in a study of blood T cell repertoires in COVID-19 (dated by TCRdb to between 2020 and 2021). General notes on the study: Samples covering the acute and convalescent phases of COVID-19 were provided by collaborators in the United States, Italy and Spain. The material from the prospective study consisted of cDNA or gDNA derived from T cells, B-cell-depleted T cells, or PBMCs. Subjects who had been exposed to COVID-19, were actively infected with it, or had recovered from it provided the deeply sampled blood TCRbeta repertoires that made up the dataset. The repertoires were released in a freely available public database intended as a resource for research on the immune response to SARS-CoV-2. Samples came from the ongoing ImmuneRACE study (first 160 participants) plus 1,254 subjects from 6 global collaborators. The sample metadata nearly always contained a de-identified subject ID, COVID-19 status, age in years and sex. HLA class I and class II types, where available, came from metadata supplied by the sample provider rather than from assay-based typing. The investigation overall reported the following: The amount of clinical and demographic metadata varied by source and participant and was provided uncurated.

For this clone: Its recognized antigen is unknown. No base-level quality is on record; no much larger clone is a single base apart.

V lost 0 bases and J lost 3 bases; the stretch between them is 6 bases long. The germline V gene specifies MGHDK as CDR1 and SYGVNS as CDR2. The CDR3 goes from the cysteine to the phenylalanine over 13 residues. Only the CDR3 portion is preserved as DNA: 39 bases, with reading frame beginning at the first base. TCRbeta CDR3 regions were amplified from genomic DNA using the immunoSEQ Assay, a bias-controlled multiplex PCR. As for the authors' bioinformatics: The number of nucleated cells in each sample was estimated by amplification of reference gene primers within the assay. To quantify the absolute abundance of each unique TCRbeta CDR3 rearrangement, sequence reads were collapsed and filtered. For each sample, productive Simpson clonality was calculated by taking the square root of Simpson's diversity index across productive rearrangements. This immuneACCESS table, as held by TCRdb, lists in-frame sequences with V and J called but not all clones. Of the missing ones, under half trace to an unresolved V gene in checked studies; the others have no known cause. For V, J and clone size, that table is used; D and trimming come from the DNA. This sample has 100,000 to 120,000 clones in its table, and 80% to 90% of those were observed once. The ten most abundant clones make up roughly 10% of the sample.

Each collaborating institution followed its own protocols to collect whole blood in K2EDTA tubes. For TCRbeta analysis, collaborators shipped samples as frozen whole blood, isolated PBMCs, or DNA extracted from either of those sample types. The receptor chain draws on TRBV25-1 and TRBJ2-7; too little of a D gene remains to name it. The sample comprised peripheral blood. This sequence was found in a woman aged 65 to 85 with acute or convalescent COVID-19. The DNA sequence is TGTGCCAGCAGTGAATACGCCTACTACGAGCAGTACTTC. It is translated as CASSEYAYYEQYF.